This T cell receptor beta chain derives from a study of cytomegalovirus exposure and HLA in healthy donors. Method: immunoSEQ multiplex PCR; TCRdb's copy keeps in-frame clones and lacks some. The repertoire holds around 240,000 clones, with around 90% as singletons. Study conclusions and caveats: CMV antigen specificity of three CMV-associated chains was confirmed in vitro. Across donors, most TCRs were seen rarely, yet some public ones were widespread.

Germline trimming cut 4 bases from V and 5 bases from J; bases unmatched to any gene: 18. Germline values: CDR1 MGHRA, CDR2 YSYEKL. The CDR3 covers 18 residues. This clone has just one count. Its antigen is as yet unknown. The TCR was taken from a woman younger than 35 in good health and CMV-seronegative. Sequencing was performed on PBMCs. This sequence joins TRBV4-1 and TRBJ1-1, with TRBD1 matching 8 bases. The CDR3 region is CASSPRRNPGGVDTEAFF. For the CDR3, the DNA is TGCGCCAGCAGCCCGCGACGTAATCCAGGGGGCGTAGATACTGAAGCTTTCTTT.